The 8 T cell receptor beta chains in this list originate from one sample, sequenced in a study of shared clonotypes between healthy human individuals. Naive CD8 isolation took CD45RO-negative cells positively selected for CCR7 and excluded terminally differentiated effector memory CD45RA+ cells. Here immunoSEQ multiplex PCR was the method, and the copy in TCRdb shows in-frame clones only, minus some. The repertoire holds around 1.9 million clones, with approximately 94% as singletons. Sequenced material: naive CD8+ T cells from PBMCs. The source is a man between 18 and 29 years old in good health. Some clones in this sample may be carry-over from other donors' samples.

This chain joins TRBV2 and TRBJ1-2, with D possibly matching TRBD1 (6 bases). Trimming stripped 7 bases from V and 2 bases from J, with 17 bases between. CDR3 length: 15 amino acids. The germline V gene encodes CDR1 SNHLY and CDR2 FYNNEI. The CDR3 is CASIGQGRKNYGYTF. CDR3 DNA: TGTGCCAGCATAGGGCAGGGGCGGAAAAACTATGGCTACACCTTC. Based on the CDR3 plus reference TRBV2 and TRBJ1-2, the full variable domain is EPEVTQTPSHQVTQMGQEVILRCVPISNHLYFYWYRQILGQKVEFLVSFYNNEISEKSEIFDDQFSVERPDGSNFTLKIRSTKLEDSAMYFCASIGQGRKNYGYTFGSGTRLTVV.

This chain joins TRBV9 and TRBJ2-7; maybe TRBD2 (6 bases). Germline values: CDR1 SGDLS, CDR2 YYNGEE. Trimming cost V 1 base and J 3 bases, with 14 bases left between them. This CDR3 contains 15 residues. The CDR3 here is CASSVSASGRYEQYF. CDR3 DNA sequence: TGTGCCAGCAGCGTATCGGCCAGCGGGCGCTACGAGCAGTACTTC.

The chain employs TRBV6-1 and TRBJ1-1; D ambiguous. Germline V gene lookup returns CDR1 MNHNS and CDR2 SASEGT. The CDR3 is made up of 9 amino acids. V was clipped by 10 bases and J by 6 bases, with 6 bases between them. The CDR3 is CATRPEAFF. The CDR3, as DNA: TGTGCCACCCGCCCTGAAGCTTTCTTT.

Here the CDR3 reads CASSTRTYGYTF. The DNA of the CDR3 is TGTGCCAGCAGTACACGGACCTATGGCTACACCTTC. This chain links TRBV6-1 with TRBJ1-2; no clear D gene. Per the germline V gene, CDR1 is MNHNS and CDR2 is SASEGT. Trimming removed 5 bases at V and 4 bases at J, with 8 bases between. The CDR3 is 12 residues long.

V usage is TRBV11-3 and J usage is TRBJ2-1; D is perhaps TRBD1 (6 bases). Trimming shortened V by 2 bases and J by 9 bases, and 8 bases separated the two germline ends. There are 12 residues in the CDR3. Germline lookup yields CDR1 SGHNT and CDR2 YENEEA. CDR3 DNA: TGTGCCAGCAGCTTAACAGGGCCTGAGCAGTTCTTC. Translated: CASSLTGPEQFF.

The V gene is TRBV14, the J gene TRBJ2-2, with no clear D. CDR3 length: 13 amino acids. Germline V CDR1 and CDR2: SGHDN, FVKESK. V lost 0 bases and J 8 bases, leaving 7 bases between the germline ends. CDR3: CASSQDLGGELFF. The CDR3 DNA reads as TGTGCCAGCAGCCAAGATCTGGGGGGGGAGCTGTTTTTT.

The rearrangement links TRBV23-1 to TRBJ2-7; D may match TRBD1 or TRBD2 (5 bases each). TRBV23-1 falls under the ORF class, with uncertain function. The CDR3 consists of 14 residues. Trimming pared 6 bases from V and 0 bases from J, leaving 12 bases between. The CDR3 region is CASSTGTASYEQYF. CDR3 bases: TGCGCCAGCAGCACCGGGACGGCCTCCTACGAGCAGTACTTC.

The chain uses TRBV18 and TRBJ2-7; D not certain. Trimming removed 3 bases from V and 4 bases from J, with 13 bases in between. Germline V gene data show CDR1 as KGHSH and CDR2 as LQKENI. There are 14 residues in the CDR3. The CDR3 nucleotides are TGTGCCAGCTCACCTACGACCCCCAGGTACGAGCAGTACTTC. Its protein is CASSPTTPRYEQYF.